The clone carrying this T cell receptor beta chain was seen a single time. The time point here: newly diagnosed, previously untreated cHL patient sample. Magnetic negative selection was used to purify CD4+ T cells from PBMCs that had been thawed. These data originate in a study of PD-1 blockade in classical Hodgkin lymphoma. Measured with immunoSEQ multiplex PCR; TCRdb has only the in-frame clones, and not every one. Of just over 15,000 clones in the sample, approximately 86% were seen once. The CDR3 runs to 17 residues. Per the germline V gene, CDR1 is LNHNV and CDR2 is YYDKDF (reference sequence). The V and J ends lost 1 base and 7 bases, in that order; junction bases with no gene match: 13.

This chain uses TRBV15 with TRBJ2-1; TRBD2 aligns across 7 bases. The TCR originated in a human donor with classical Hodgkin lymphoma. The sequenced material came from CD4+ T cells from blood. CDR3 nucleotide sequence: TGTGCCACCAGCAGAGGGAAGGACGGGAGGACGGCGAATGAGCAGTTCTTC. This gives the protein CATSRGKDGRTANEQFF. The whole variable domain, remainder taken from reference TRBV15 and TRBJ2-1, is DAMVIQNPRYQVTQFGKPVTLSCSQTLNHNVMYWYQQKSSQAPKLLFHYYDKDFNNEADTPDNFQSRRPNTSFCFLDIRSPGLGDTAMYLCATSRGKDGRTANEQFFGPGTRLTVL.